This entry features one TCR beta chain sequence. Its antigen specificity is not known. Base qualities are not recorded, but no much larger clone differs from it by a single base. TCRdb names Illumina NovaSeq 6000 as the instrument used. Using 5'RACE with constant-segment primers, TCRalpha and TCRbeta cDNA libraries were constructed, with sample barcodes and unique molecular identifiers added in the process. RNA was extracted from every sample with Trizol reagent. Libraries were amplified in two PCR steps, with a second sample barcode and Illumina TruSeq adapters added in the second step. The libraries were sequenced on an Illumina NovaSeq using 2 x 150 bp paired-end reads. As for how the authors treated the data: With migec v1.2.7, reads were demultiplexed and then collapsed into UMI-guided consensus sequences. Using mixcr v2.1.11, the UMI consensuses were aligned to TRA and TRB V and J templates and assembled into clonotypes. Expanded or contracted clonotypes were those called significant by both edgeR and NoisET, with noise models trained on biological replicates. For edgeR calls, the thresholds were a false discovery rate-adjusted p below 0.01 and a log2 fold-change of 1. As an exploratory analysis of dynamics, max-normalized trajectories of the 1000 most abundant clonotypes were examined by PCA with hierarchical clustering. Each responding clone was given a CD4 or CD8 phenotype based on the CD4+ and CD8+ repertoires, which had been sequenced separately. TCRdb applied fastp at Q25 and MiXCR to the public reads, then kept only in-frame beta chains. One record per CDR3 amino acid sequence lists the most common genes and DNA. For this entry, the V and J calls and clone size follow TCRdb and not the study's own pipeline. The sample records about 390,000 distinct CDR3 sequences, 20% to 25% of which are singletons. Clones ranked in the top ten supply roughly an eighth of the sample.

At the junction V is shortened by 0 bases and J by 2 bases, with 9 bases in between. Including cysteine and phenylalanine, the CDR3 has 15 amino acids. Here the CDR3 DNA is all that survives: 45 bases in frame from base 1. The germline V gene gives CDR1 as LGHNA and CDR2 as YSLEER. PBMCs were isolated by Ficoll-Paque density gradient centrifugation. The data were obtained in a study of T-cell memory formation after mild COVID-19 (dated by TCRdb to the early 2020s). The study in broad terms: TCR sequence clusters from the two donors were found to be largely donor specific. Longitudinal TCRalpha and TCRbeta repertoire sequencing tracked T-cell clones expanding and contracting after mild COVID-19 in two donors. Two young, previously healthy adult volunteers made up the cohort, one male and one female.

Broad study findings and their caveats: The study included only a couple of mild cases, and larger cohorts that include severe cases with pre-infection samples were judged to be necessary. SARS-CoV-2 specificity of the second-wave clones peaking on day 37 was not confirmed. Clones contracting from day 15 to 85 had balanced CD4/CD8 phenotypes, while a second wave expanding from day 15 to 37 was biased towards CD4+. Contracting CD4+ clones were located mainly in the CM and EM memory subsets, whereas CD8+ clones were found to be enriched in EMRA. Some responding clones were found in pre-infection memory, which suggests that pre-existing cross-reactive memory T cells took part in the SARS-CoV-2 response.

The origin of this receptor is an adult woman who had mild COVID-19 (a few samples of this study predate the infection). The sample titles of this study are shuffled in the database, so cell type and time point are left out; the donor was told from shared clones. The chain links TRBV4-3 with TRBJ2-3, with the D gene not confidently named. The specimen was PBMCs or a T cell subset sorted from them (not recorded which). The CDR3 protein sequence reads: CASSQDRLHTDTQYF. The DNA is TGCGCCAGCAGCCAAGATAGGCTCCACACAGATACGCAGTATTTT.